The 27 T cell receptor beta chains in this list originate from one sample, sequenced in a study of blood T cell repertoires in COVID-19. Clones were sequenced by immunoSEQ multiplex PCR, and TCRdb holds only the in-frame ones, with some missing. The sample carries roughly 200,000 clones, over 70% recorded once. Sequencing was carried out using peripheral blood. These TCRs come from a man in his sixties with acute or convalescent COVID-19.

Only one count was recorded for this clone. The chain couples TRBV3-1 (or the pseudogene TRBV3-2) to TRBJ2-7; maybe TRBD1 (6 bases). The V end lost 5 bases, the J end lost 4 bases, and 18 bases lay between the germline ends. CDR3 length: 15 amino acids. Germline V gene data show CDR1 as LGHDT and CDR2 as YNNKEL (reference sequence). CDR3 DNA: TGTGCCAGCAGCTCGCCGGGACACGGCCAGTACGAGCAGTACTTC. It yields the protein CASSSPGHGQYEQYF.

This chain connects TRBV5-6 to TRBJ1-2, with 7 bases aligning to TRBD1. This CDR3 has 19 residues. J gave up 4 bases and V 0 bases, and 18 bases lay outside the gene matches. CDR1 is SGHDT and CDR2 is YYEEEE in the germline V gene. Here the CDR3 reads CASSLEVGVTGIASYGYTF. The CDR3 DNA reads as TGTGCCAGCAGCTTGGAGGTGGGGGTGACAGGGATAGCCAGCTATGGCTACACCTTC.

The rearrangement uses TRBV5-4 and TRBJ1-4, with D perhaps matching TRBD1 (6 bases). V shed 5 bases and J shed 0 bases, with 11 bases lying between them. CDR1 and CDR2 (germline): SGHNT, YYREEE (reference sequence). CDR3 length equals 15 residues. CDR3 coding DNA: TGTGCCAGCAGGAGTACAGGGTCAACTAATGAAAAACTGTTTTTT. Amino acid sequence: CASRSTGSTNEKLFF. The whole variable domain, filled in from reference TRBV5-4 and TRBJ1-4, reads ETGVTQSPTHLIKTRGQQVTLRCSSQSGHNTVSWYQQALGQGPQFIFQYYREEENGRGNFPPRFSGLQFPNYSSELNVNALELDDSALYLCASRSTGSTNEKLFFGSGTQLSVL.

The rearrangement links TRBV11-2 to TRBJ2-5; TRBD2 agrees at 7 bases. The ends lost 5 bases at V and 5 bases at J; junction bases unmatched: 8. CDR3 length equals 14 residues. Germline V gives CDR1 SGHAT, CDR2 FQNNGV. The CDR3 protein is CASSPPTSTETQYF. The CDR3 coding sequence is TGTGCCAGCAGCCCCCCGACTAGCACTGAGACCCAGTACTTC.

The V gene is TRBV6-6, the J gene TRBJ1-1; D call uncertain. Trimming cost V 7 bases and J 5 bases, with 17 bases left between them. The CDR3 totals 14 residues. CDR1 is MNHNY, CDR2 SVGAGI, per germline (reference sequence). In DNA, the CDR3 is TGTGCCAGCACCCACAACGGGGTGGGAACTGAAGCTTTCTTT. Protein product: CASTHNGVGTEAFF.

This chain joins TRBV25-1 and TRBJ1-3; 7 positions agree with TRBD1. The CDR3 runs to 14 residues. Germline V gives CDR1 MGHDK, CDR2 SYGVNS. The J segment lost 4 bases and the V segment lost 3 bases, leaving 3 bases of the junction unmatched. As DNA, the CDR3 is TGTGCCAGCAGTGATACAGGGGTGGGAAACACCATATATTTT. Its protein is CASSDTGVGNTIYF.

The chain carries TRBV2 and TRBJ1-2, with 7 positions matching TRBD1. Trimming cost V 6 bases and J 4 bases; bases outside gene matches: 8. Germline lookup yields CDR1 SNHLY and CDR2 FYNNEI. CDR3 size: 14 residues. The CDR3 spells CASREGQRFYGYTF. In DNA form, the CDR3 reads TGTGCCAGCAGGGAGGGACAGAGGTTCTATGGCTACACCTTC.

CDR3 in DNA: TGTGCCAGCAGTTACCCAGCGGGAGGGCGTGGTGAGCAGTACTTC. Translation: CASSYPAGGRGEQYF. V usage is TRBV6-5 and J usage is TRBJ2-7; 10 bases agree with TRBD2. This CDR3 has 15 amino acids. Per the germline V gene, CDR1 is MNHEY and CDR2 is SVGAGI. Trimming at V came to 2 bases and at J to 7 bases, leaving 8 bases not matched to a gene.

The chain links TRBV30 to TRBJ2-3; D perhaps matches TRBD2 (5 bases). V was pared by 3 bases and J by 6 bases, with 16 bases between. CDR1 is GTSNPN and CDR2 is SVGIG in the germline V gene (reference sequence). The CDR3 is 14 residues long. Here the CDR3 DNA reads TGTGCCTGGAGCTTGGGCGTTCGGAGGGATACGCAGTATTTT. Its protein is CAWSLGVRRDTQYF.

The chain recombines TRBV7-3 with TRBJ1-1, with D unclear. V gave up 2 bases and J gave up 2 bases, with 6 bases separating them. Germline V lookup: CDR1 SGHTA, CDR2 FQGTGA. The CDR3 has 13 amino acids. CDR3 in amino acids: CASSLELNTEAFF. CDR3 bases: TGTGCCAGCAGCTTAGAACTAAACACTGAAGCTTTCTTT.

This clone was detected many times. This chain uses TRBV5-4 with TRBJ1-1, with 8 bases lining up with TRBD1. Germline V gives CDR1 SGHNT, CDR2 YYREEE (reference sequence). CDR3 length equals 13 residues. J was trimmed by 8 bases and V by 2 bases; bases with no gene match: 5. The CDR3 bases are TGTGCCAGCAGCTTAAGACAGGGGCTCGAAGCTTTCTTT. Encoded protein: CASSLRQGLEAFF.

The chain is built from TRBV3-1 (or the pseudogene TRBV3-2) and TRBJ2-4, with 15 bases aligning to TRBD2. V was pared by 7 bases and J by 2 bases, with 6 bases of the junction left unmatched. CDR1 is LGHDT, CDR2 YNNKEL, per germline (reference sequence). The CDR3 is 17 residues long. The CDR3 spells CASTPGLAGGTKNIQYF. The CDR3 DNA follows: TGTGCCAGCACCCCGGGACTAGCGGGAGGAACCAAAAACATTCAGTACTTC.

The chain links TRBV11-2 to TRBJ2-6; D perhaps matches TRBD2 (6 bases). The germline V gene has CDR1 SGHAT and CDR2 FQNNGV. Trimming removed 5 bases at V and 2 bases at J, with 13 bases between. This CDR3 is 16 amino acids long. CDR3 in amino acids: CASSLDAGTGANVLTF. In nucleotides, the CDR3 is TGTGCCAGCAGCCTGGACGCGGGAACTGGGGCCAACGTCCTGACTTTC.

Only one count was recorded for this clone. The rearrangement uses TRBV7-3 and TRBJ2-1; 10 nucleotides align to TRBD2. Germline CDR1 reads SGHTA; CDR2 reads FQGTGA. The CDR3 totals 15 residues. Trimming removed 1 base from V and 6 bases from J; junction bases left unmatched: 3. The CDR3 loop is CASSLSSGGLNEQFF. In nucleotides, the CDR3 is TGTGCCAGCAGCTTAAGTAGCGGGGGGCTCAATGAGCAGTTCTTC.

This clone occurred a few times. The rearrangement links TRBV18 to TRBJ2-1; perhaps TRBD2 as D (5 bases). This CDR3 has 13 residues. Germline V gene lookup returns CDR1 KGHSH and CDR2 LQKENI. V dropped 6 bases and J dropped 4 bases, with 10 bases sitting between them. The CDR3 protein is CASSLREYNEQFF. CDR3 in DNA: TGTGCCAGCTCCCTAAGGGAGTACAATGAGCAGTTCTTC.

This chain connects TRBV10-3 to TRBJ1-1, with 9 bases fitting TRBD1. The trim removed 9 bases at V and 4 bases at J, leaving 9 bases unmatched. Germline values: CDR1 ENHRY, CDR2 SYGVKD. CDR3 length: 14 residues. CDR3 amino acids: CAMSPGQGVTEAFF. As DNA, the CDR3 is TGTGCCATGTCGCCGGGACAGGGAGTCACTGAAGCTTTCTTT.

V gene TRBV19 combines with J gene TRBJ2-3; D remains ambiguous. From germline, CDR1 is LNHDA and CDR2 SQIVND (reference sequence). Trimming shortened V by 8 bases and J by 0 bases, and 12 bases separated the two germline ends. This CDR3 has 14 amino acids. CDR3 protein: CASRAPGSTDTQYF. The CDR3 nucleotides are TGTGCCAGTCGTGCCCCCGGGAGCACAGATACGCAGTATTTT.

The V call is TRBV7-9, the J call TRBJ2-3; TRBD1 aligns across 8 bases. The CDR3 is 17 amino acids. V lost 4 bases to trimming and J lost 1 base; unmatched junction nucleotides: 10. Looked up from germline, CDR1 is SEHNR and CDR2 is FQNEAQ (reference sequence). The CDR3 nucleotides read TGTGCCAGCAGCTACGGTTCGACAGGGGATCGCACAGATACGCAGTATTTT. The encoded protein is CASSYGSTGDRTDTQYF.

This clone occurred once. This chain joins TRBV18 and TRBJ2-1; D not certain. Trimming took 2 bases from V and 4 from J, leaving 12 bases between them. The CDR3 contains 15 residues. CDR1 is KGHSH and CDR2 is LQKENI in the germline V gene. The CDR3 bases are TGTGCCAGCTCACCAAGAACCGCGGATTACAATGAGCAGTTCTTC. Residues: CASSPRTADYNEQFF.

This rearrangement joins TRBV5-1 to TRBJ2-2, with 12 bases lining up with TRBD2. Germline CDR1 reads SGHRS; CDR2 reads YFSETQ. This CDR3 has 17 amino acids. V lost 6 bases, J lost 4 bases, and 10 bases stayed unmatched. This chain's CDR3 is CASKSASGRAVTGELFF. The CDR3, as DNA: TGCGCCAGCAAGTCGGCTAGCGGGAGGGCGGTCACCGGGGAGCTGTTTTTT.

Only one count was recorded for this clone. This chain uses TRBV27 with TRBJ1-5; D is uncertain. V was clipped by 0 bases and J by 7 bases, with 13 bases between them. Per the germline V gene, CDR1 is MNHEY and CDR2 is SMNVEV (reference sequence). This CDR3 spans 15 amino acids. The DNA of the CDR3 is TGTGCCAGCAGTTTATCGAGTGGTGGGGAGCAGCCCCAGCATTTT. Its translation: CASSLSSGGEQPQHF.

J is TRBJ2-5 and V is TRBV18; D is perhaps TRBD1 (5 bases). Trimming cost V 1 base and J 5 bases, with 5 bases left between them. CDR1 KGHSH and CDR2 LQKENI come from the germline V gene. This CDR3 spans 12 amino acids. CDR3 loop: CASSPQGETQYF. The CDR3 DNA is TGTGCCAGCTCACCACAGGGGGAGACCCAGTACTTC.

This rearrangement joins TRBV18 to TRBJ2-3; D is perhaps TRBD2 (5 bases). This CDR3 is 15 amino acids long. The ends were cut back, 5 bases at V and 3 bases at J, with 15 bases in the middle. In germline, CDR1 is KGHSH, CDR2 LQKENI. The CDR3 reads CASSAGLLGTDTQYF. The CDR3 nucleotides are TGTGCCAGCTCAGCCGGGTTACTAGGGACAGATACGCAGTATTTT.

The chain couples TRBV12-3 or TRBV12-4 to TRBJ2-3; D not resolved. V was cut by 10 bases and J by 0 bases, with 8 bases left in between. The CDR3 is 12 residues long. As DNA, the CDR3 is TGTGCCACCGGCAGGAGCACAGATACGCAGTATTTT. This translates into CATGRSTDTQYF.

A few counts support this clone. V is TRBV5-1 and J is TRBJ1-5; TRBD1 is a possible D gene (5 bases). The germline CDR1 and CDR2 sequences are SGHRS and YFSETQ. CDR3 length: 14 residues. Deletions cut 1 base from V and 7 bases from J, with 12 bases between. CDR3 sequence reads: CASSLRQGTQPQHF. The CDR3, as DNA: TGCGCCAGCAGCTTGCGGCAGGGTACGCAGCCCCAGCATTTT.

This clone was recorded once. The chain carries TRBV5-4 and TRBJ2-5; no definite D call. The CDR3 contains 14 residues. The ends were cut back, 4 bases at V and 5 bases at J, with 15 bases in the middle. Germline V gene data show CDR1 as SGHNT and CDR2 as YYREEE (reference sequence). The CDR3 bases are TGTGCCAGCAGCGGGCTTTTAGGCTCGGAGACCCAGTACTTC. Translation gives CASSGLLGSETQYF.

The chain carries TRBV9 and TRBJ2-5, with 7 bases that match TRBD2. CDR1 and CDR2 (germline): SGDLS, YYNGEE. Unmatched junction bases numbered 12, after V lost 3 bases and J lost 4 bases. CDR3 length equals 16 residues. The chain's CDR3 is CASSAPSGGGIETQYF. DNA of the CDR3: TGTGCCAGCAGCGCCCCGTCGGGAGGAGGAATAGAGACCCAGTACTTC.